The 21 T cell receptor beta chains listed next were all sequenced from one sample in a study of T cell responses to AZD1222 COVID-19 vaccine. Only in-frame clones appear in the TCRdb table, and some are missing; sequencing was by immunoSEQ multiplex PCR. Altogether roughly 150,000 clones are present, 88% being singletons, with the ten largest covering about 3.2%. The sequencing used peripheral blood, collected on day 0 of MenACWY control vaccination. The source is an adult in good health.

Concerning this clone: The same CDR3 is also encoded by other DNA sequences in this sample. The chain joins TRBV2 to TRBJ1-1, with D perhaps TRBD1 (5 bases). The CDR3 totals 14 residues. The V end was cut by 8 bases, the J end by 0 bases, with 13 bases between. Germline CDR1 is SNHLY and CDR2 is FYNNEI. The CDR3 bases are TGTGCCAGCTCCGGGGCCGCCATGAACACTGAAGCTTTCTTT. Translating it yields CASSGAAMNTEAFF.

The CDR3 spells CASSQQTGSSYGYTF. CDR3 DNA: TGCGCCAGCAGCCAACAAACAGGGTCTTCGTATGGCTACACCTTC. V is TRBV4-3 and J is TRBJ1-2; TRBD1 might be the D (6 bases). The CDR3 is 15 amino acids. CDR1 is LGHNA, CDR2 YSLEER, per germline. The germline V and J ends were trimmed by 2 bases and 5 bases, with 15 bases remaining between them.

This clone was counted a single time. The chain has TRBV30 and TRBJ2-5; weak D call: TRBD2 (5 bases). The germline CDR1 and CDR2 sequences are GTSNPN and SVGIG (reference sequence). This CDR3 has 14 residues. Trimming left V 4 bases short and J 0 bases short, with 12 bases between. The CDR3 nucleotides read TGTGCCTGGACCAGATCGGGGTACCAAGAGACCCAGTACTTC. Amino acids: CAWTRSGYQETQYF.

J is TRBJ2-7 and V is TRBV27; weak D call: TRBD2 (7 bases). CDR3 length equals 15 residues. Germline CDR1 reads MNHEY; CDR2 reads SMNVEV (reference sequence). V was shortened by 4 bases and J by 3 bases, with 16 bases between the two germline ends. In nucleotides, the CDR3 is TGTGCCAGCAGTTACCGAGGGGGGGTCGTCTACGAGCAGTACTTC. This translates into CASSYRGGVVYEQYF.

This clone occurred a few times. The V gene is TRBV5-6, the J gene TRBJ1-5, with 8 bases lining up with TRBD1. The CDR3 contains 15 residues. The ends lost 4 bases at V and 3 bases at J; junction bases unmatched: 6. Per the germline V gene, CDR1 is SGHDT and CDR2 is YYEEEE. The CDR3, as DNA: TGTGCCAGCAGCCTTCGACAGGGGTTCAATCAGCCCCAGCATTTT. Translating it yields CASSLRQGFNQPQHF.

The chain employs TRBV7-8 and TRBJ1-4; D is possibly TRBD1 (5 bases). The CDR3 totals 15 residues. V shed 4 bases and J shed 8 bases, with 17 bases lying between them. Per germline, CDR1 SGHVS and CDR2 FQNEAQ. This CDR3 reads CASSSPGTRDEKLFF. DNA of the CDR3: TGTGCCAGCAGCTCTCCGGGGACTCGGGACGAAAAACTGTTTTTT.

This chain uses TRBV5-1 with TRBJ2-7, with a tentative D call TRBD1 (6 bases). The CDR3 contains 14 residues. The germline V and J ends were trimmed by 0 bases and 4 bases, with 11 bases remaining between them. Looked up from germline, CDR1 is SGHRS and CDR2 is YFSETQ. CDR3 bases: TGCGCCAGCAGCTTGGGGACAGCTCTTTACGAGCAGTACTTC. Translated: CASSLGTALYEQYF.

The gene calls are TRBV3-1 (or the pseudogene TRBV3-2) and TRBJ1-2; no definite D call. Germline V CDR1 and CDR2: LGHDT, YNNKEL (reference sequence). This CDR3 is built from 15 residues. V was cut by 1 base and J by 4 bases, with 13 bases left in between. The CDR3 sequence: CASSQGLGGPYGYTF. In DNA, the CDR3 is TGTGCCAGCAGCCAAGGCTTGGGCGGACCCTATGGCTACACCTTC.

The rearrangement links TRBV9 to TRBJ2-4; weak D call: TRBD2 (5 bases). Trimming stripped 3 bases from V and 5 bases from J, with 9 bases between. The CDR3 loop spans 13 amino acids. CDR1 and CDR2 (germline): SGDLS, YYNGEE. CDR3 coding DNA: TGTGCCAGCAGCGCATGGGGAGAAAACATTCAGTACTTC. Translation: CASSAWGENIQYF.

The chain's CDR3 is CAISPLTGLGRTEAFF. In DNA form, the CDR3 reads TGTGCCATCAGCCCCCTCACTGGCTTGGGACGCACTGAAGCTTTCTTT. J is TRBJ1-1 and V is TRBV10-3; D possibly corresponds to TRBD1 (5 bases). The CDR3 runs to 16 residues. Between the trimmed V and J ends, which lost 6 bases and 4 bases, there was a span of 21 bases. CDR1 and CDR2 (germline): ENHRY, SYGVKD.

This clone occurred once. The rearrangement links TRBV30 to TRBJ1-6; 9 nucleotides match TRBD1. The junction had 6 bases not matched to a gene; V was cut back by 8 bases and J by 10 bases. Per germline, CDR1 GTSNPN and CDR2 SVGIG (reference sequence). This CDR3 region has 12 residues. CDR3 nucleotide sequence: TGTGCCCGGGGACAGGGAAACTCACCCCTCCACTTT. This sequence encodes CARGQGNSPLHF.

The chain is built from TRBV24-1 and TRBJ2-7; TRBD1 or TRBD2 may be the D gene (5 bases each). V was cut by 5 bases and J by 7 bases, with 17 bases left in between. This CDR3 has 14 residues. Germline loops: CDR1 KGHDR, CDR2 SFDVKD. The CDR3 nucleotides read TGTGCCACCAGTGGAGGGGAAACGGTACGGGAGCAGTACTTC. This codes for CATSGGETVREQYF.

J is TRBJ1-6 and V is TRBV4-1, with 7 nucleotides matching TRBD1. Germline values: CDR1 MGHRA, CDR2 YSYEKL. J lost 5 bases, V lost 1 base, and 5 bases had no gene match. The CDR3 has 16 amino acids. The CDR3 DNA is TGCGCCAGCAGCCAAGTATTCAGGGGGGATAATTCACCCCTCCACTTT. Protein sequence: CASSQVFRGDNSPLHF.

This clone was observed a single time. V and J are TRBV28 and TRBJ1-5; maybe TRBD1 (5 bases). The ends were cut back, 1 base at V and 10 bases at J, with 14 bases in the middle. There are 14 residues in the CDR3. Germline V gene sequence: CDR1 MDHEN, CDR2 SYDVKM. CDR3 protein: CASSLSGPKFPQHF. CDR3 in DNA: TGTGCCAGCAGTTTATCAGGGCCCAAATTCCCCCAGCATTTT.

In DNA form, the CDR3 reads TGTGCCAGCACTGCCAGGTCGGGGGATGGCTACACCTTC. The encoded protein is CASTARSGDGYTF. The rearrangement links TRBV27 to TRBJ1-2; perhaps TRBD1 as D (5 bases). The V gene lost 7 bases and the J gene lost 6 bases, with 15 bases spanning the gap. Germline loops: CDR1 MNHEY, CDR2 SMNVEV (reference sequence). The CDR3 totals 13 residues.

The genes are TRBV27 and TRBJ2-2, with TRBD2 as a possible D gene (6 bases). The CDR3 has 15 amino acids. CDR1 is MNHEY and CDR2 is SMNVEV in the germline V gene (reference sequence). Trimming cost V 1 base and J 4 bases, with 10 bases left between them. The CDR3 region is CASSLYLASTGELFF. The CDR3 DNA reads TGTGCCAGCAGTTTATATCTAGCGAGCACCGGGGAGCTGTTTTTT.

This clone was observed once. The chain recombines TRBV11-3 with TRBJ1-1; no reliable D call. The V gene's germline CDR1 is SGHNT and CDR2 YENEEA. The CDR3 consists of 14 residues. The V gene lost 1 base and the J gene lost 1 base, with 7 bases spanning the gap. Here the CDR3 DNA reads TGTGCCAGCAGCTTAGGGGCAGCGAACACTGAAGCTTTCTTT. Translating gives CASSLGAANTEAFF.

This clone has just one count. The chain combines TRBV28 with TRBJ1-2; no firm D call. The CDR3 spans 13 residues. Looked up from germline, CDR1 is MDHEN and CDR2 is SYDVKM. Trimming pared 6 bases from V and 6 bases from J, leaving 14 bases between. The CDR3 nucleotides read TGTGCCAGCAGACCGGAGAGGGCTAATGGCTACACCTTC. It codes for CASRPERANGYTF.

The chain recombines TRBV2 with TRBJ1-5, with a possible D match to TRBD1 (6 bases). With 1 base removed from V and 0 bases from J, the gap between germline ends came to 10 bases. The CDR3 is 16 residues long. Germline loops: CDR1 SNHLY, CDR2 FYNNEI. CDR3: CASSEGTGHSNQPQHF. The CDR3 region has the DNA TGTGCCAGCAGTGAAGGTACAGGGCATAGCAATCAGCCCCAGCATTTT.

The chain links TRBV5-1 to TRBJ2-5; D might be TRBD2 (6 bases). The V gene lost 4 bases and the J gene lost 2 bases, with 12 bases spanning the gap. The CDR3 consists of 14 residues. Germline loops: CDR1 SGHRS, CDR2 YFSETQ. The CDR3 DNA reads TGCGCCAGCAGCCGGGGGACGGAACAAGAGACCCAGTACTTC. Residues: CASSRGTEQETQYF. Full variable domain (outside the CDR3, taken from reference TRBV5-1 and TRBJ2-5): KAGVTQTPRYLIKTRGQQVTLSCSPISGHRSVSWYQQTPGQGLQFLFEYFSETQRNKGNFPGRFSGRQFSNSRSEMNVSTLELGDSALYLCASSRGTEQETQYFGPGTRLLVL.

The rearrangement uses TRBV7-6 and TRBJ1-1; 7 nucleotides match TRBD1. Germline CDR1 is SGHVS and CDR2 is FNYEAQ. The CDR3 totals 16 residues. Trimming took 5 bases from V and 0 from J; bases not matched to a gene: 9. The CDR3 loop reads CASSPAPGQLNTEAFF. Here the CDR3 DNA reads TGTGCCAGCAGCCCAGCCCCGGGACAGCTGAACACTGAAGCTTTCTTT.